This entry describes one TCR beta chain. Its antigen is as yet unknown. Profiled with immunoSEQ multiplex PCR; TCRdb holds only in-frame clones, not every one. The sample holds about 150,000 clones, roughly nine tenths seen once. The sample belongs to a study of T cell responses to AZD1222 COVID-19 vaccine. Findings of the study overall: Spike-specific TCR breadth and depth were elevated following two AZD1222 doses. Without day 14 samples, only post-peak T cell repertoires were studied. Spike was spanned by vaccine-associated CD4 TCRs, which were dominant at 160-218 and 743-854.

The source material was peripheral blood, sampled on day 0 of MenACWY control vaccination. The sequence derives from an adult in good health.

CDR3 in DNA: TGTGCCAGCAGCGATAAAACTAGGTCGTTCACAGATACGCAGTATTTT. This gives the protein CASSDKTRSFTDTQYF. This chain joins TRBV5-4 and TRBJ2-3, with D maybe TRBD2 (5 bases). The CDR3 has 16 residues. Germline V lookup: CDR1 SGHNT, CDR2 YYREEE (reference sequence). V lost 4 bases and J 2 bases, leaving 17 bases between the germline ends.